A single sample gave rise to the 16 T cell receptor beta chains below, sequenced in a study of T cells in Graves' hyperthyroidism and ophthalmopathy. RNA transcripts provided the source from which TCR beta CDR3 regions were amplified. A first-round RT-PCR of the TCR CDR3 used the HTBI primer set. TCRdb passed the multiplex PCR reads through MiXCR, listing each CDR3 protein once. Of 300,000 to 450,000 distinct CDR3 sequences listed, 18% are singletons. The specimen was blood. Receptors were obtained from a man younger than 35 with Graves' ophthalmopathy.

This clonotype was recorded many times. V is TRBV12-3 or TRBV12-4 and J is TRBJ2-3, with D perhaps being TRBD1 or TRBD2 (6 bases each). The CDR3 is 15 residues long. The V and J ends lost 3 bases and 1 base respectively, with 11 bases between them. CDR3 DNA: TGTGCCAGCAGTTTTTCGGGGGCCCGCACAGATACGCAGTATTTT. Protein sequence: CASSFSGARTDTQYF.

This clonotype showed up many times. This rearrangement joins TRBV11-2 to TRBJ2-4; D gene uncertain. Germline V lookup: CDR1 SGHAT, CDR2 FQNNGV. The CDR3 runs 12 residues. The V end lost 5 bases, the J end lost 8 bases, and 10 bases lay between the germline ends. CDR3: CASSIPRYIQYF. Here the CDR3 DNA reads TGTGCCAGCAGCATTCCTCGCTACATTCAGTACTTC.

Turning to this clonotype: One base away lies a much larger clone, so this may be a sequencing read error. In nucleotides, the CDR3 is TGCAGTGCTAGACGGGGCGAGCAGTACTTC. Protein: CSARRGEQYF. The chain uses TRBV20-1 and TRBJ2-7, with D possibly matching TRBD2 (5 bases). CDR3 size: 10 residues. The V end lost 2 bases, the J end lost 6 bases, and 5 bases lay between the germline ends. The germline gives CDR1 DFQATT, CDR2 SNEGSKA (reference sequence).

Many counts were recorded for this clonotype. The genes are TRBV3-1 and TRBJ2-5, with a tentative D call TRBD2 (7 bases). Germline V gene lookup returns CDR1 LGHDT and CDR2 YNNKEL (reference sequence). Trimming left V 6 bases short and J 4 bases short, with 12 bases between. This CDR3 comprises 13 residues. Here the CDR3 DNA reads TGTGCCAGCAGGGGGGGGCCTGTAGAGACCCAGTACTTC. This codes for CASRGGPVETQYF.

The rearrangement links TRBV27 to TRBJ1-2; perhaps TRBD1 as D (6 bases). The CDR3 spans 13 residues. V lost 7 bases and J 7 bases, leaving 16 bases between the germline ends. Germline loops: CDR1 MNHEY, CDR2 SMNVEV (reference sequence). The CDR3 DNA reads as TGTGCCAGCACCCGCGGCGGGGGCGGTGGCTACACCTTC. It encodes CASTRGGGGGYTF.

V usage is TRBV20-1 and J usage is TRBJ2-1; the match to TRBD2 covers 8 bases. The junction had 7 bases not matched to a gene; V was cut back by 6 bases and J by 12 bases. The CDR3 covers 11 residues. Germline assignment: CDR1 DFQATT and CDR2 SNEGSKA (reference sequence). The CDR3 bases are TGCAGTGCCACGCGGGAGGTCGGGCAGTTCTTC. Protein product: CSATREVGQFF.

There are many counts of this clonotype. The chain joins TRBV7-3 to TRBJ2-3; 9 nucleotides line up with TRBD1. This CDR3 is built from 15 residues. Trimming cost V 2 bases and J 5 bases; bases outside gene matches: 5. Germline V gene data show CDR1 as SGHTA and CDR2 as FQGTGA. As DNA, the CDR3 is TGTGCCAGCAGCTTAGGGACAGGGACCCTAGATACGCAGTATTTT. Translation: CASSLGTGTLDTQYF.

With respect to this clonotype: Since a much larger clone is just one base distant, this may be a read error. V and J are TRBV11-2 and TRBJ1-3; a weak D match, TRBD1 (5 bases). The V end was cut by 3 bases, the J end by 4 bases, with 16 bases between. The CDR3 loop spans 16 amino acids. CDR1 and CDR2 (germline): SGHAT, FQNNGV. The CDR3 is CASSLGTRPVGNTIYF. CDR3 sequence (DNA): TGTGCCAGCAGCTTGGGGACCCGGCCGGTCGGAAACACCATATATTTT.

This clonotype was detected only once. The chain recombines TRBV20-1 with TRBJ1-1; D might be TRBD1 (6 bases). The CDR3 loop spans 15 amino acids. Trimming cost V 1 base and J 0 bases, with 12 bases left between them. Germline V gene lookup returns CDR1 DFQATT and CDR2 SNEGSKA (reference sequence). The CDR3 nucleotides are TGCAGTGCTAGAGGCGGGGGGGCCCTGAACACTGAAGCTTTCTTT. Amino acid sequence: CSARGGGALNTEAFF.

This clonotype was counted between two and nine times. This chain connects TRBV7-2 to TRBJ2-7, with a weak D call TRBD1 (6 bases). CDR3 length: 14 amino acids. Trimming pared 1 base from V and 5 bases from J, leaving 12 bases between. The germline gives CDR1 SGHTA, CDR2 FQGNSA. For the CDR3, the DNA is TGTGCCAGCAGCTTAGAGGACAGTGGGAACGAGCAGTACTTC. Translating gives CASSLEDSGNEQYF. Drawing the rest from reference TRBV7-2 and TRBJ2-7, the complete variable domain is GAGVSQSPSNKVTEKGKDVELRCDPISGHTALYWYRQSLGQGLEFLIYFQGNSAPDKSGLPSDRFSAERTGGSVSTLTIQRTQQEDSAVYLCASSLEDSGNEQYFGPGTRLTVT.

The V call is TRBV2, the J call TRBJ2-7; D remains ambiguous. Looked up from germline, CDR1 is SNHLY and CDR2 is FYNNEI. The CDR3 contains 15 residues. Deletions cut 2 bases from V and 4 bases from J, with 15 bases between. DNA for the CDR3: TGTGCCAGCAGTGAATTTGTGGAGTTCGGATACGAGCAGTACTTC. It is translated as CASSEFVEFGYEQYF.

This clonotype has at least ten counts. The chain recombines TRBV24-1 with TRBJ2-3; maybe TRBD2 (6 bases). The CDR3 is 18 amino acids. The germline V gene has CDR1 KGHDR and CDR2 SFDVKD. V lost 2 bases, J lost 2 bases, and 19 bases lay in between. CDR3 loop: CATSDYSPVRGATDTQYF. The DNA of the CDR3 is TGTGCCACCAGTGATTACTCCCCCGTACGCGGGGCCACAGATACGCAGTATTTT.

This clonotype was observed at least ten times. The chain uses TRBV28 and TRBJ1-2, with 7 bases aligning to TRBD1. Germline V lookup: CDR1 MDHEN, CDR2 SYDVKM. Trimming took 7 bases from V and 7 from J; bases not matched to a gene: 15. The CDR3 covers 15 residues. The CDR3 nucleotides are TGTGCCAGCAATTCGGGTAGTCAGGGGGTCGGTGGCTACACCTTC. Amino acids: CASNSGSQGVGGYTF.

This clonotype turned up a few times. The CDR3 region is CASSTTGQRHYNEQFF. Written as DNA, the CDR3 is TGTGCCAGCAGCACTACGGGACAGCGACACTACAATGAGCAGTTCTTC. The V call is TRBV7-2, the J call TRBJ2-1, with 7 bases lining up with TRBD1. The CDR3 is 16 residues long. CDR1 and CDR2 (germline): SGHTA, FQGNSA. The ends lost 5 bases at V and 3 bases at J; junction bases unmatched: 10.

This chain joins TRBV6-1 and TRBJ2-1; possibly TRBD2 for D (5 bases). The CDR3 has 16 residues. Germline V gene data show CDR1 as MNHNS and CDR2 as SASEGT. Trimming stripped 6 bases from V and 0 bases from J, with 15 bases between. The CDR3 DNA reads TGTGCCAGCAGCCCCGTAGCGTTGAGCTCCTACAATGAGCAGTTCTTC. Translated, it gives CASSPVALSSYNEQFF.

This clonotype has just a few counts. The chain carries TRBV29-1 and TRBJ2-2; D might be TRBD2 (6 bases). This CDR3 contains 15 residues. In germline, CDR1 is SQVTM, CDR2 ANQGSEA. Trimming took 1 base from V and 2 from J, leaving 11 bases between them. CDR3: CSVEAGGYNTGELFF. CDR3 DNA sequence: TGCAGCGTTGAAGCCGGGGGTTACAACACCGGGGAGCTGTTTTTT.